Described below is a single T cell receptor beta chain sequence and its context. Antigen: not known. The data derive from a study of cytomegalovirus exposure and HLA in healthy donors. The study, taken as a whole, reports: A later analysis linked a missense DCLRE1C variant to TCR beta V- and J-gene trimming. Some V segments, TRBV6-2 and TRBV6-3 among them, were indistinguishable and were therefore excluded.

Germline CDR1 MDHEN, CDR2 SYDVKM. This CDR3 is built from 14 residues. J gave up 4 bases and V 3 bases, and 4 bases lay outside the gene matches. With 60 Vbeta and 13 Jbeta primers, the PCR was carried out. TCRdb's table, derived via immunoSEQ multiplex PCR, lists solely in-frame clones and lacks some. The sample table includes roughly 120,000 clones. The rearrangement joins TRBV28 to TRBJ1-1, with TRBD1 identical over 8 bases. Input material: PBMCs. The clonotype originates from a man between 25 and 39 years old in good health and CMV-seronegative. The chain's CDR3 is CASSFRGLGTEAFF. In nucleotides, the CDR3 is TGTGCCAGCAGTTTCAGGGGGCTGGGCACTGAAGCTTTCTTT.